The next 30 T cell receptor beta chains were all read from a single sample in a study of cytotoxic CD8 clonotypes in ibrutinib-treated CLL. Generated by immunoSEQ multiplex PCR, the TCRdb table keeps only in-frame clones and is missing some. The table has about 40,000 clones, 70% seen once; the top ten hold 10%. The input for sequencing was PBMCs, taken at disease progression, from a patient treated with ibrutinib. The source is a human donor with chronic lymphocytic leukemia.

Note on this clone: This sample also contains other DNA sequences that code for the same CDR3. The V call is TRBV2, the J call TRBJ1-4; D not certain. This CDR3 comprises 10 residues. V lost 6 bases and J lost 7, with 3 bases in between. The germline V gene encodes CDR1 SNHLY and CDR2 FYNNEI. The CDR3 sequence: CASRVEKLFF. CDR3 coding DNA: TGTGCCAGCAGGGTTGAAAAACTGTTTTTT.

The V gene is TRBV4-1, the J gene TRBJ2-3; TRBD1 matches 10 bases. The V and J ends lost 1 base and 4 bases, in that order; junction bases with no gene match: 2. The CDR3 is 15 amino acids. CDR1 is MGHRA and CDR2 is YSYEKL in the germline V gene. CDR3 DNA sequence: TGCGCCAGCAGCCAAGTCGGGACAGGGGCAGATACGCAGTATTTT. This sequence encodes CASSQVGTGADTQYF.

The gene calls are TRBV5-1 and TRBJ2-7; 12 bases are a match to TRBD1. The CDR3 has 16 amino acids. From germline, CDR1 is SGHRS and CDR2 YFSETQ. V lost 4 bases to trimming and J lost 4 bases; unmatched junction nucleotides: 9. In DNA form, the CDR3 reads TGCGCCAGCAGCCACACAGGGACAGGGGGCAAGTACGAGCAGTACTTC. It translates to CASSHTGTGGKYEQYF. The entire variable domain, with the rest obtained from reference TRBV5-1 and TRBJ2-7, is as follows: KAGVTQTPRYLIKTRGQQVTLSCSPISGHRSVSWYQQTPGQGLQFLFEYFSETQRNKGNFPGRFSGRQFSNSRSEMNVSTLELGDSALYLCASSHTGTGGKYEQYFGPGTRLTVT.

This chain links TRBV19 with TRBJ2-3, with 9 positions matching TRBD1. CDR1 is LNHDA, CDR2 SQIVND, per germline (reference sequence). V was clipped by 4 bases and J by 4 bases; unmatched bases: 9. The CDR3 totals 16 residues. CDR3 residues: CASSTAGTGSADTQYF. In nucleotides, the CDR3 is TGTGCCAGTAGTACTGCCGGGACAGGGTCGGCAGATACGCAGTATTTT.

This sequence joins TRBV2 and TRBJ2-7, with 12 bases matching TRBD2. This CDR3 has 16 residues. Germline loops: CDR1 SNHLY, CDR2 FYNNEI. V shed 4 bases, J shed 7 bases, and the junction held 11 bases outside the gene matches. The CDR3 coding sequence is TGTGCCAGCAGTGGATCTAGGACTAGCGGGACGAGGGAGCAGTACTTC. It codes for CASSGSRTSGTREQYF.

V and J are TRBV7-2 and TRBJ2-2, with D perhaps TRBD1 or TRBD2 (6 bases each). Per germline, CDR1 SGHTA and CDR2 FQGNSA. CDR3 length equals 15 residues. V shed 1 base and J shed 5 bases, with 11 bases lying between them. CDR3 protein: CASSLGGGPTGELFF. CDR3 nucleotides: TGTGCCAGCAGCTTAGGAGGGGGGCCAACCGGGGAGCTGTTTTTT.

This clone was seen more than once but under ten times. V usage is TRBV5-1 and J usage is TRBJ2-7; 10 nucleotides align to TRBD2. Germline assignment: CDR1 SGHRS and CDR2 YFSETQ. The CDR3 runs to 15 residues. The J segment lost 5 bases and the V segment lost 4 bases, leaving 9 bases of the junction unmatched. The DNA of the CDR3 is TGCGCCAGCAGCGCAATACCGGGACTAGCGAACGAGCAGTACTTC. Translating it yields CASSAIPGLANEQYF.

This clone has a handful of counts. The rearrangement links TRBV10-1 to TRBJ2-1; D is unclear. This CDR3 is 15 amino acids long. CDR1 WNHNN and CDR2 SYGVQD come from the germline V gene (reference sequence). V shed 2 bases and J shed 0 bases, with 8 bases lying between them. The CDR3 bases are TGCGCCAGCAGTGAGAGGTCTAGCTCCTACAATGAGCAGTTCTTC. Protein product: CASSERSSSYNEQFF.

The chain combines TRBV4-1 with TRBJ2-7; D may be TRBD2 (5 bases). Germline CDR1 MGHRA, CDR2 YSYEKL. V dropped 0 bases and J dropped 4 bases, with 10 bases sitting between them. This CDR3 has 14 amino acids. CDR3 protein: CASSQDPGLYEQYF. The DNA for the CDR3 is TGCGCCAGCAGCCAAGACCCCGGACTTTACGAGCAGTACTTC.

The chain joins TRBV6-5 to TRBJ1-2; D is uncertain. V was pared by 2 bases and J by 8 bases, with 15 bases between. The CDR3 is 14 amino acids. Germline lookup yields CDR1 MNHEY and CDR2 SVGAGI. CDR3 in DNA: TGTGCCAGCAGTTACGGTTATGGCGTAGGGGGCTACACCTTC. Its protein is CASSYGYGVGGYTF.

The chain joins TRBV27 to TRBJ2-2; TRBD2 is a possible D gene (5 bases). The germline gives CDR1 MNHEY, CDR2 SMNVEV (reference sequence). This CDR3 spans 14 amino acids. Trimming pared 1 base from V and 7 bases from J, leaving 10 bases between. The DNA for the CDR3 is TGTGCCAGCAGTTTATATGGAGGCGGCGGGGAGCTGTTTTTT. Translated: CASSLYGGGGELFF.

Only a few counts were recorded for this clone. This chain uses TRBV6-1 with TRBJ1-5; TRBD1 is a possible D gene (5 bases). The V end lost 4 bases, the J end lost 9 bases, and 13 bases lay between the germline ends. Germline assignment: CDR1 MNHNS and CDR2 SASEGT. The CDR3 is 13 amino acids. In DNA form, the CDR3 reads TGTGCCAGCAGTGTAAAGGGGTTGGCGCCCCAGCATTTT. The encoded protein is CASSVKGLAPQHF.

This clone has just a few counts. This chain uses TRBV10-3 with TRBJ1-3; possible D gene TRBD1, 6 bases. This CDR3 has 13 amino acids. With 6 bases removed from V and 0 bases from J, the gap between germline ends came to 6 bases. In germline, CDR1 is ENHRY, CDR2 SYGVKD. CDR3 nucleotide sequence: TGTGCCATCAGGGACAGCTCTGGAAACACCATATATTTT. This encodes CAIRDSSGNTIYF.

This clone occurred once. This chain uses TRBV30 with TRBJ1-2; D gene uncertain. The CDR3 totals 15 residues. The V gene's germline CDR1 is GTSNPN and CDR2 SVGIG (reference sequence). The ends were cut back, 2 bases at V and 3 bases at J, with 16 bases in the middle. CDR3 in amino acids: CAWSHEVATDYGYTF. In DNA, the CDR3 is TGTGCCTGGAGTCATGAGGTGGCAACAGACTATGGCTACACCTTC.

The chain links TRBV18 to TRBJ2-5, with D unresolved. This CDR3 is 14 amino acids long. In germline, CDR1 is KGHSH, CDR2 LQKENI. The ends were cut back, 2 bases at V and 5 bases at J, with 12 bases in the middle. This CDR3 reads CASSPGNLGETQYF. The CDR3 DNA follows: TGTGCCAGCTCACCAGGCAACCTGGGCGAGACCCAGTACTTC.

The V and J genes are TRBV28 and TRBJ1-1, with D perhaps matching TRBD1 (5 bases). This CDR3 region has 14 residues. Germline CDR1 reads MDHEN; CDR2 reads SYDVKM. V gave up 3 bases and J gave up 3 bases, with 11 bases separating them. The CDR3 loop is CASSLGRRDTEAFF. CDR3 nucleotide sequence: TGTGCCAGCAGTTTGGGGCGGAGGGACACTGAAGCTTTCTTT. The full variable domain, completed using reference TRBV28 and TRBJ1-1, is DVKVTQSSRYLVKRTGEKVFLECVQDMDHENMFWYRQDPGLGLRLIYFSYDVKMKEKGDIPEGYSVSREKKERFSLILESASTNQTSMYLCASSLGRRDTEAFFGQGTRLTVV.

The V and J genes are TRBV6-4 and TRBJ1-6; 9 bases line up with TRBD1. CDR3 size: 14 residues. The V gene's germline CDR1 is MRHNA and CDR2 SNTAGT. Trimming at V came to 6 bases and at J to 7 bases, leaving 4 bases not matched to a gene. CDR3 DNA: TGTGCCAGCAGCCCGACAGGGGGAAATTCACCCCTCCACTTT. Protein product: CASSPTGGNSPLHF.

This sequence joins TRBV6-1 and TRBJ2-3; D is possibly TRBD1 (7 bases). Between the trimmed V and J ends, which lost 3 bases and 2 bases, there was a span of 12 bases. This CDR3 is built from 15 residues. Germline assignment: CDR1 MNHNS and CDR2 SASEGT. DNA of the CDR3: TGTGCCAGCAGTGAGGGGGGACAGCACACAGATACGCAGTATTTT. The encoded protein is CASSEGGQHTDTQYF.

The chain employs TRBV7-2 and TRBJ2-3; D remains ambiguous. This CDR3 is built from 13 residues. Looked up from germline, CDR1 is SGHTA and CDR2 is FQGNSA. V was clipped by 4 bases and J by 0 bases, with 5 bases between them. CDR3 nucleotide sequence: TGTGCCAGCAGCTCCGCTAGCACAGATACGCAGTATTTT. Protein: CASSSASTDTQYF.

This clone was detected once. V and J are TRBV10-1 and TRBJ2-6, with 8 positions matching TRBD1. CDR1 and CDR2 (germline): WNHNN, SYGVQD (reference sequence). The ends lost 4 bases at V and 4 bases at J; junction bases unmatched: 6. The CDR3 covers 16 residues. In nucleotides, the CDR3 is TGCGCCAGCAGTGCTCAGGGGGCGCCCGGGGCCAACGTCCTGACTTTC. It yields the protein CASSAQGAPGANVLTF.

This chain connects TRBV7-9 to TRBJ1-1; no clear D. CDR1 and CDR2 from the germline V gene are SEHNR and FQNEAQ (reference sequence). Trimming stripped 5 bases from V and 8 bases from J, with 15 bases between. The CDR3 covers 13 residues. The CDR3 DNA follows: TGTGCCAGCAGCCTCCCGGACGGCCCCGAAGCTTTCTTT. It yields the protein CASSLPDGPEAFF.

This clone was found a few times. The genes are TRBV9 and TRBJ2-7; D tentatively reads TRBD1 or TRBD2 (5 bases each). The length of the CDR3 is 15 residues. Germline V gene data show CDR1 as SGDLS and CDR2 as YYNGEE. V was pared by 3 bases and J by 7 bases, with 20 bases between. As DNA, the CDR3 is TGTGCCAGCAGCGCCACTGGATGGGACCTCTGGGAGCAGTACTTC. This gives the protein CASSATGWDLWEQYF.

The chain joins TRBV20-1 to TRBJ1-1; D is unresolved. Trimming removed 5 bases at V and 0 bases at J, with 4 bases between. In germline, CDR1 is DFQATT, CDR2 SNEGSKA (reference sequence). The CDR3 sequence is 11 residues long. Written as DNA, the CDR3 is TGCAGTGCTCCGATGAACACTGAAGCTTTCTTT. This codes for CSAPMNTEAFF.

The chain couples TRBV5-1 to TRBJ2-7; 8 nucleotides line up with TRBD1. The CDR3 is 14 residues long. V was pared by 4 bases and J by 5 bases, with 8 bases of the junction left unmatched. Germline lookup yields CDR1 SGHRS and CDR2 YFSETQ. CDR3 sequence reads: CASSLGQVRNEQYF. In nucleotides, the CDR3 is TGCGCCAGCAGCCTGGGACAGGTCAGGAACGAGCAGTACTTC.

In nucleotides, the CDR3 is TGCGCCAGCAGCCATCTGGGGGTGGAGCAGTACTTC. It is translated as CASSHLGVEQYF. The rearrangement links TRBV4-1 to TRBJ2-7; D may match TRBD1 or TRBD2 (5 bases each). CDR1 and CDR2 from the germline V gene are MGHRA and YSYEKL. The V gene lost 3 bases and the J gene lost 7 bases, with 10 bases spanning the gap. CDR3 size: 12 residues.

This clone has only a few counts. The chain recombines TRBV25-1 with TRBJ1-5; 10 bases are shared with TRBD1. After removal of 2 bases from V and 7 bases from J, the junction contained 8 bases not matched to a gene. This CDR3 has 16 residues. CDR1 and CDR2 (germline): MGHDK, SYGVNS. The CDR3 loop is CASSEDGTGVEQPQHF. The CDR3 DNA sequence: TGTGCCAGCAGTGAAGATGGGACAGGGGTGGAACAGCCCCAGCATTTT.

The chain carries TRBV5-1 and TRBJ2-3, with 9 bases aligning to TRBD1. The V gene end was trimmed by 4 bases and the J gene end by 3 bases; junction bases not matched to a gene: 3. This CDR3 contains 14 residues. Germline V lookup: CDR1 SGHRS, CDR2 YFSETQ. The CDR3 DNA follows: TGCGCCAGCAGCAGGACAGGGGTAACAGATACGCAGTATTTT. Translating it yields CASSRTGVTDTQYF.

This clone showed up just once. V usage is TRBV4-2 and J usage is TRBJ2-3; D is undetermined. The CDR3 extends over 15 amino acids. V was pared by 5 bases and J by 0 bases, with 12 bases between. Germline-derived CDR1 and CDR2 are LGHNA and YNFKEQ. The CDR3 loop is CASSFMSLSTDTQYF. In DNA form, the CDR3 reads TGTGCCAGCAGCTTCATGTCTCTCAGCACAGATACGCAGTATTTT.

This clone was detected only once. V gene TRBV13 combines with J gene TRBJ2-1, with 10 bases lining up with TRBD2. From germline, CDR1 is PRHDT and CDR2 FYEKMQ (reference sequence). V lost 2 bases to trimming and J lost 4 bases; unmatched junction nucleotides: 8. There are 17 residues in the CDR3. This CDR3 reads CASSLRTSGTTYNEQFF. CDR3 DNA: TGTGCCAGCAGCTTACGGACTAGCGGAACAACATACAATGAGCAGTTCTTC.

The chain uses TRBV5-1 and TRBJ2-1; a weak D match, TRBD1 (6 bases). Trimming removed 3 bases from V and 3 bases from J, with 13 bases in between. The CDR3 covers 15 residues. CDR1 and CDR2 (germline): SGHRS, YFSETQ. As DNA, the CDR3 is TGCGCCAGCAGCTCTGGACAGCTACTCTACAATGAGCAGTTCTTC. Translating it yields CASSSGQLLYNEQFF. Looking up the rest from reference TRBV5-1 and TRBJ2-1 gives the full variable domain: KAGVTQTPRYLIKTRGQQVTLSCSPISGHRSVSWYQQTPGQGLQFLFEYFSETQRNKGNFPGRFSGRQFSNSRSEMNVSTLELGDSALYLCASSSGQLLYNEQFFGPGTRLTVL.